This T cell receptor beta chain was found in a study of blood T cell repertoires in COVID-19. For the study at large: T cells, B-cell-depleted T cells, or PBMCs supplied cDNA or gDNA.

This clone has more than one count but fewer than ten. Original processing methods: Amplification of reference gene primers was used by the study to estimate nucleated cell counts. Method: immunoSEQ multiplex PCR; TCRdb's copy keeps in-frame clones and lacks some. V, J and clone size are those of that table, while D and trimming were read from the DNA. The sample carries 150,000 or so clones, roughly 89% recorded once. With 3 bases removed from V and 6 bases from J, the gap between germline ends came to 8 bases. This CDR3 has 12 residues. CDR1 LGHDT and CDR2 YNNKEL come from the germline V gene (reference sequence).

The TCR originated in a woman between 45 and 65 years old with acute or convalescent COVID-19. This chain uses TRBV3-1 (or the pseudogene TRBV3-2) with TRBJ1-1; possible D gene TRBD1, 6 bases. The sample taken for sequencing was peripheral blood. In nucleotides, the CDR3 is TGTGCCAGCAGCCACCGGACAGCTGAAGCTTTCTTT. This codes for CASSHRTAEAFF.